The clone carrying this T cell receptor beta chain was seen a few times. These data are taken from a study of T-cell memory formation after mild COVID-19. TCRdb recomputed calls from the 5' RACE reads with MiXCR, one row per CDR3 protein. The data show around 300,000 distinct CDR3 sequences, 13% seen once. The germline gives CDR1 MGHRA, CDR2 YSYEKL. V trimming: 4 bases; J trimming: 6 bases; junction bases outside the gene matches: 7. This CDR3 region has 14 residues. The genes are TRBV4-1 and TRBJ2-7; 9 bases are a match to TRBD1. The TCR sequence derives from a young man who had mild COVID-19 (a few samples of this study predate the infection). Cell type and time point are not known. Sequencing used PBMCs or a T cell subset sorted from them (not recorded which). The CDR3 loop is CASSLRDREIEQYF. CDR3 nucleotide sequence: TGCGCCAGCAGCCTGAGGGACAGGGAGATCGAGCAGTACTTC.